This T cell receptor (beta chain) stems from a study of beta chain features in type 1 diabetes. Study background: Sorted cells examined across all samples numbered roughly 100 million.

The V gene's germline CDR1 is MDHEN and CDR2 SYDVKM. The CDR3 length is 15 residues. V shed 2 bases and J shed 5 bases, with 15 bases lying between them. Every isolated RNA sample was fully reverse transcribed, so sequencing captured expressed TCRB transcripts. The assay was immunoSEQ multiplex PCR, and TCRdb's table has in-frame clones only and misses some. The table lists under 300,000 clones, over 11% of them singletons. Findings of the study overall: Shorter TCRB CDR3s, moderately but significantly so, were found in Type 1 diabetes patients in all four CD4+ subsets.

Comment on this clone: The antigen is undetermined.

The chain combines TRBV28 with TRBJ2-5; weak D call: TRBD1 (6 bases). Material for sequencing was naive CD4+ T cells from blood. The clonotype was recovered from a man aged 30 to 45 with type 1 diabetes. Here the CDR3 DNA reads TGTGCCAGCAGTTTAGGGGACAAAACTGGCGAGACCCAGTACTTC. This translates into CASSLGDKTGETQYF.